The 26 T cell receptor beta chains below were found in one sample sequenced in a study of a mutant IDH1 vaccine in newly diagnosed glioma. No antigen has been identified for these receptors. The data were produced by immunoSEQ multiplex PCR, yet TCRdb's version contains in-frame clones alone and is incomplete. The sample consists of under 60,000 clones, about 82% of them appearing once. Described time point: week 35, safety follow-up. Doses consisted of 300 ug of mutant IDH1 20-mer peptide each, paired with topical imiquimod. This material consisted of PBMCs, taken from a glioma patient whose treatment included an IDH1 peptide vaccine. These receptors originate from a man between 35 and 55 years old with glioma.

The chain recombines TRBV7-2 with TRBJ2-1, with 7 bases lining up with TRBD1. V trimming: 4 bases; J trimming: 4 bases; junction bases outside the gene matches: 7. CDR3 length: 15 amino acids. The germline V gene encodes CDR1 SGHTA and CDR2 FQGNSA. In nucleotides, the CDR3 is TGTGCCAGCAGCTCCCTGCAGGGGGATTACAATGAGCAGTTCTTC. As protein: CASSSLQGDYNEQFF.

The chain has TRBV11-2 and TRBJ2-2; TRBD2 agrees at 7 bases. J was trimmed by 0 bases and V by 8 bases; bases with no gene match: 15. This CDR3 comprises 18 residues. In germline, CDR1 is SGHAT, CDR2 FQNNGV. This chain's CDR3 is CASREPGRSEANTGELFF. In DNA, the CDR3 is TGTGCCAGCCGAGAGCCCGGGAGGTCCGAAGCGAACACCGGGGAGCTGTTTTTT.

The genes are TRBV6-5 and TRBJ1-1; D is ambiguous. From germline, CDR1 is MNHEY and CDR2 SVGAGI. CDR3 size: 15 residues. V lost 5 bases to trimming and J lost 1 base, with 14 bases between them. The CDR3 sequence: CASSPAGLGNTEAFF. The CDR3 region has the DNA TGTGCCAGCAGTCCGGCCGGGTTAGGGAACACTGAAGCTTTCTTT.

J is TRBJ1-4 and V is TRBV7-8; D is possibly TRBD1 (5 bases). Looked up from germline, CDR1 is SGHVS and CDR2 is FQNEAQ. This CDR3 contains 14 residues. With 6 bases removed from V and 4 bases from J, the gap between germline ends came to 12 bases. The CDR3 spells CASRSGAVNEKLFF. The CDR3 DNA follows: TGTGCCAGCAGGTCCGGGGCGGTTAATGAAAAACTGTTTTTT. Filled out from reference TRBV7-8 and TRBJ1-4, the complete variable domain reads GAGVSQSPRYKVAKRGQDVALRCDPISGHVSLFWYQQALGQGPEFLTYFQNEAQLDKSGLPSDRFFAERPEGSVSTLKIQRTQQEDSAVYLCASRSGAVNEKLFFGSGTQLSVL.

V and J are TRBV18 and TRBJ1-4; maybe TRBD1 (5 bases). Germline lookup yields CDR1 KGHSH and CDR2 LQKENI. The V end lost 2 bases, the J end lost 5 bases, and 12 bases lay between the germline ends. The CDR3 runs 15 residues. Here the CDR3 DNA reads TGTGCCAGCTCACCAGCCGGGACCGAAAATGAAAAACTGTTTTTT. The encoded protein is CASSPAGTENEKLFF.

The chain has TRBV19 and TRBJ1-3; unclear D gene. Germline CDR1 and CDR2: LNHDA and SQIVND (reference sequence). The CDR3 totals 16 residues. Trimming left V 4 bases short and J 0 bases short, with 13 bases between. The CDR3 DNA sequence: TGTGCCAGTAGTACTCGGACGCCGAGCTCTGGAAACACCATATATTTT. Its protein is CASSTRTPSSGNTIYF.

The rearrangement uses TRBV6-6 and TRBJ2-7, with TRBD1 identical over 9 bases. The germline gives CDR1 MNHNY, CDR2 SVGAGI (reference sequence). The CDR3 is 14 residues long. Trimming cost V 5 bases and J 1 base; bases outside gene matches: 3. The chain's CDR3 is CASSPDRGSYEQYF. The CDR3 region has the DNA TGTGCCAGCAGTCCAGACAGGGGGTCCTACGAGCAGTACTTC.

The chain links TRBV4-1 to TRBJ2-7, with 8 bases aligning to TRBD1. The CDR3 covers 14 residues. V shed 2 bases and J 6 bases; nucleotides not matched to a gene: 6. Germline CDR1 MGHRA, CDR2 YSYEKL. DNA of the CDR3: TGCGCCAGCAGCCAAATCCAGGGGGCGCCCGAGCAGTACGTC. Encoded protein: CASSQIQGAPEQYV.

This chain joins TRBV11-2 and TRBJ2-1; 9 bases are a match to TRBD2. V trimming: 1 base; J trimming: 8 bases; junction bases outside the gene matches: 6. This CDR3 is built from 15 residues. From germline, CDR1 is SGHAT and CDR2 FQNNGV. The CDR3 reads CASSLVAGALDEQFF. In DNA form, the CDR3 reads TGTGCCAGCAGCTTAGTAGCGGGAGCGCTGGATGAGCAGTTCTTC.

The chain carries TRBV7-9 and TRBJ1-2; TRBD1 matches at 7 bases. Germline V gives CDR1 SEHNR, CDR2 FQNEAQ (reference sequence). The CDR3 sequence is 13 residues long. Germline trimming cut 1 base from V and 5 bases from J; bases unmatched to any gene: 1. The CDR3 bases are TGTGCCAGCAGCTTAGGGGGACAGTATGGCTACACCTTC. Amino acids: CASSLGGQYGYTF.

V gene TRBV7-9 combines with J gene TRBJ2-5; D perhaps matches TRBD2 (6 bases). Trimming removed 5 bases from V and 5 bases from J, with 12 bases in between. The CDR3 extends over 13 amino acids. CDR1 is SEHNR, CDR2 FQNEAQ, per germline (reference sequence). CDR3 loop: CASSAPSAETQYF. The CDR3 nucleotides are TGTGCCAGCAGCGCCCCTAGCGCCGAGACCCAGTACTTC.

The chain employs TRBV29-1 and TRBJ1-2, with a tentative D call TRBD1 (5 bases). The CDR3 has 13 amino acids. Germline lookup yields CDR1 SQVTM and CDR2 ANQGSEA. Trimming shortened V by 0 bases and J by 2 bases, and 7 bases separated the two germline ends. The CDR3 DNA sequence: TGCAGCGTTGAAGACAGGGAAAACTATGGCTACACCTTC. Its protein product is CSVEDRENYGYTF.

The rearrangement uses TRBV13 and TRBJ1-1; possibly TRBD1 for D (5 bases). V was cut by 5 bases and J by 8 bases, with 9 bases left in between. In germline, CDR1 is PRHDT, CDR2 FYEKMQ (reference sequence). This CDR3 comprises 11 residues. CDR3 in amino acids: CASSRGPEAFF. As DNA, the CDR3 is TGTGCCAGCAGCCGGGGACCCGAAGCTTTCTTT.

CDR3 nucleotide sequence: TGTGCCAGCAGTGCCCTGGGGGGAGCTGGGGCCAACGTCCTGACTTTC. Protein sequence: CASSALGGAGANVLTF. The chain links TRBV6-1 to TRBJ2-6, with a possible D match to TRBD2 (6 bases). The V end lost 4 bases, the J end lost 2 bases, and 12 bases lay between the germline ends. The CDR3 has 16 amino acids. Germline V gives CDR1 MNHNS, CDR2 SASEGT.

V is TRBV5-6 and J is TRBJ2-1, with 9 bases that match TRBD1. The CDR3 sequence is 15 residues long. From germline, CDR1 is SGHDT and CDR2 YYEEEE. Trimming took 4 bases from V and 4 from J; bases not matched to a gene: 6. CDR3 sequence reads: CASSVGTGSYNEQFF. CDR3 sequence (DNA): TGTGCCAGCAGCGTGGGGACAGGGAGTTACAATGAGCAGTTCTTC.

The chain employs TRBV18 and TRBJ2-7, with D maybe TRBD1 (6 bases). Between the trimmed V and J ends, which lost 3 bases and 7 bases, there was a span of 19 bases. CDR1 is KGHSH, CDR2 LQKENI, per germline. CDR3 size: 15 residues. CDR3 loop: CASSPLGQPSQEQYV. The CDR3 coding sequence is TGTGCCAGCTCACCCTTAGGACAGCCTTCACAGGAGCAGTACGTC.

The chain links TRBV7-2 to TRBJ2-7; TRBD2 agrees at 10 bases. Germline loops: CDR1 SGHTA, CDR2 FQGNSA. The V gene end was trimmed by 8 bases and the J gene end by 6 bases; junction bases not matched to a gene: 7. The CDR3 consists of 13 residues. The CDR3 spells CASGLAGVPEQYF. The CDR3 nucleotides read TGTGCCAGCGGCCTAGCGGGAGTCCCCGAGCAGTACTTC.

CDR3 region: CASSLDRGTEAFF. For the CDR3, the DNA is TGTGCCAGCAGCCTGGACAGAGGCACTGAAGCTTTCTTT. The chain carries TRBV11-2 and TRBJ1-1; D possibly corresponds to TRBD1 (6 bases). Germline V CDR1 and CDR2: SGHAT, FQNNGV. CDR3 size: 13 residues. V gave up 5 bases and J gave up 4 bases, with 11 bases separating them.

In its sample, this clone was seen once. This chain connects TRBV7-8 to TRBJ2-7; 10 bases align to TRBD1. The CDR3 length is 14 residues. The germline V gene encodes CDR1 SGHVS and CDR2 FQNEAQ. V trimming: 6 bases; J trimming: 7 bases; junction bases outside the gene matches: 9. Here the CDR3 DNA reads TGTGCCAGCAGACCCGGGACAGGGGCTTGGGAGCAGTACTTC. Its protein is CASRPGTGAWEQYF.

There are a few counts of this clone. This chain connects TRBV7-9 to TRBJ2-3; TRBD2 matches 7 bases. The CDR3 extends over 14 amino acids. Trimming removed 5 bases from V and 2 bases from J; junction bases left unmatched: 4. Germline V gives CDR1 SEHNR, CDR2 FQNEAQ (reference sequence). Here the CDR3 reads CASSPSGNTDTQYF. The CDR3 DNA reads TGTGCCAGCAGCCCAAGCGGGAACACAGATACGCAGTATTTT.

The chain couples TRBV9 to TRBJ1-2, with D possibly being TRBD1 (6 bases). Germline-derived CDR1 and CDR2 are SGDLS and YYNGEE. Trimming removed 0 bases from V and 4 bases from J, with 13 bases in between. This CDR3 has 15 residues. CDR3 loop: CASSVDRATSYGYTF. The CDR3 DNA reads TGTGCCAGCAGCGTAGACAGGGCGACTTCCTATGGCTACACCTTC.

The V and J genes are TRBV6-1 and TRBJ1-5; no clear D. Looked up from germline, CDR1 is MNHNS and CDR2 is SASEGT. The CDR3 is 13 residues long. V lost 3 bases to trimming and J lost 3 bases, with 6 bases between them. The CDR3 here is CASSDRTNQPQHF. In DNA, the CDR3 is TGTGCCAGCAGTGACAGAACCAATCAGCCCCAGCATTTT.

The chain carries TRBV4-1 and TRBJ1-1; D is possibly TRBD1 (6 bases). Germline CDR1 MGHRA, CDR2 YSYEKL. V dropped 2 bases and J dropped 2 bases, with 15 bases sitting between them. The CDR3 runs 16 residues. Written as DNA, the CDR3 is TGCGCCAGCAGCCAATCGGGCAGGGGAAGAAACACTGAAGCTTTCTTT. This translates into CASSQSGRGRNTEAFF.

CDR3 sequence reads: CASSLVTGGTGETQYF. CDR3 DNA sequence: TGTGCCAGCAGCTTAGTTACAGGGGGCACTGGAGAGACCCAGTACTTC. The rearrangement links TRBV7-9 to TRBJ2-5, with TRBD1 matching 9 bases. V gave up 1 base and J gave up 4 bases; unmatched junction bases: 7. This CDR3 has 16 residues. Germline CDR1 SEHNR, CDR2 FQNEAQ (reference sequence). The full variable domain, its missing parts supplied by reference TRBV7-9 and TRBJ2-5, is DTGVSQNPRHKITKRGQNVTFRCDPISEHNRLYWYRQTLGQGPEFLTYFQNEAQLEKSRLLSDRFSAERPKGSFSTLEIQRTEQGDSAMYLCASSLVTGGTGETQYFGPGTRLLVL.

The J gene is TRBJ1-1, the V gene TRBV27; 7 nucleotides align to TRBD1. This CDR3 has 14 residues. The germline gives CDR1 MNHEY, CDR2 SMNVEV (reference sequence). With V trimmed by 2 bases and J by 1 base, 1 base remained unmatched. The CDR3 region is CASSLGQANTEAFF. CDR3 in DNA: TGTGCCAGCAGTTTAGGACAGGCGAACACTGAAGCTTTCTTT.

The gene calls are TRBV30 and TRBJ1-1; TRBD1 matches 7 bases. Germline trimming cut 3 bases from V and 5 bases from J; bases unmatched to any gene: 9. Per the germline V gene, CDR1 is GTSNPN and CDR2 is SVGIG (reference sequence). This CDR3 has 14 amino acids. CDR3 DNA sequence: TGTGCCTGGAGCCAGGGGGAAGCGAGGACTGAAGCTTTCTTT. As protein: CAWSQGEARTEAFF.